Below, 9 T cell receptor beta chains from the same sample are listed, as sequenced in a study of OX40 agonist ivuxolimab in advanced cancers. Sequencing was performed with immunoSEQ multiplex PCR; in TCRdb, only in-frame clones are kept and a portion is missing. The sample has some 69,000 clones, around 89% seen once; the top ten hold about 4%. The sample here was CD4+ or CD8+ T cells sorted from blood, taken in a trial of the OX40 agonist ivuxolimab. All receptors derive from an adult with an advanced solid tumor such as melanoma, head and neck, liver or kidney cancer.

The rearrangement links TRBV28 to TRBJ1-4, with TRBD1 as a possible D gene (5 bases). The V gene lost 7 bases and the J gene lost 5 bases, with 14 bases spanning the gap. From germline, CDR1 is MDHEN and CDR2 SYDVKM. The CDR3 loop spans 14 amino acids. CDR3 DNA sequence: TGTGCCAGCAATTGGGGGAATGGAAATGAAAAACTGTTTTTT. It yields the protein CASNWGNGNEKLFF. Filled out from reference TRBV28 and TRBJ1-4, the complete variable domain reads DVKVTQSSRYLVKRTGEKVFLECVQDMDHENMFWYRQDPGLGLRLIYFSYDVKMKEKGDIPEGYSVSREKKERFSLILESASTNQTSMYLCASNWGNGNEKLFFGSGTQLSVL.

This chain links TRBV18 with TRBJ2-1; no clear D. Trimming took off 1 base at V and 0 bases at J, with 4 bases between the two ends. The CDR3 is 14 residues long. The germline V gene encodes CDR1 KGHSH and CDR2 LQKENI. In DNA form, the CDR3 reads TGTGCCAGCTCACCACTTGCCTCCTACAATGAGCAGTTCTTC. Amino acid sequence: CASSPLASYNEQFF.

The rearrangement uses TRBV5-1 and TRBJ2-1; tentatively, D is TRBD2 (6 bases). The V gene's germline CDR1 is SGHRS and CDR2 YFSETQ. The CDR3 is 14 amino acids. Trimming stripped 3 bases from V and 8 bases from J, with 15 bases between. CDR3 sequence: CASSWGDASHEQFF. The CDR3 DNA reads TGCGCCAGCAGCTGGGGGGACGCCTCCCATGAGCAGTTCTTC.

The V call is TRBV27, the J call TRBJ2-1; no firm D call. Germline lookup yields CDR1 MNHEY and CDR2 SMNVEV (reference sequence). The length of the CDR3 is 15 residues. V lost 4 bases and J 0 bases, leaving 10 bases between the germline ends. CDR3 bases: TGTGCCAGCAGTTCATCACTGGGCTCCTACAATGAGCAGTTCTTC. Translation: CASSSSLGSYNEQFF.

The CDR3 DNA follows: TGTGCCAGCAGGTCTACAGGGGGCGGTGGCTACACCTTC. Translation: CASRSTGGGGYTF. The chain employs TRBV6-1 and TRBJ1-2; 9 bases line up with TRBD1. Germline CDR1 is MNHNS and CDR2 is SASEGT. Trimming took 6 bases from V and 7 from J; bases not matched to a gene: 6. The CDR3 has 13 amino acids.

This chain's CDR3 is CASCQGDVYNEQFF. Written as DNA, the CDR3 is TGCGCCAGCTGCCAGGGCGATGTCTACAATGAGCAGTTCTTC. The chain joins TRBV5-1 to TRBJ2-1; D might be TRBD1 (5 bases). Trimming shortened V by 7 bases and J by 3 bases, and 14 bases separated the two germline ends. Germline-derived CDR1 and CDR2 are SGHRS and YFSETQ. CDR3 length: 14 amino acids.

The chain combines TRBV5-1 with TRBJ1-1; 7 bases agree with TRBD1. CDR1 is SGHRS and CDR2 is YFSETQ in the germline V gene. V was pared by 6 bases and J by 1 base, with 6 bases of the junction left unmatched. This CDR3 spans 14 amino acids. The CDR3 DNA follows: TGCGCCAGCACCCTACAGGGGAGGAACACTGAAGCTTTCTTT. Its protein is CASTLQGRNTEAFF.

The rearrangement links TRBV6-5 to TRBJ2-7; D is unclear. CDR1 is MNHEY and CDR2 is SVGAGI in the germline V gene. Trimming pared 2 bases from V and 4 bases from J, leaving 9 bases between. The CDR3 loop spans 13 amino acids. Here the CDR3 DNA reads TGTGCCAGCAGTTACGACCGACGTTACGAGCAGTACTTC. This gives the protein CASSYDRRYEQYF.

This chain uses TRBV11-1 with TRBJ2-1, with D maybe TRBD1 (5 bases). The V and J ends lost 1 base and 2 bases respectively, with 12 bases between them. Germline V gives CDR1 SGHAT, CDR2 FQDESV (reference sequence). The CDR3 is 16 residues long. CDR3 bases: TGTGCCAGCAGCTTAGGGGGCGTTCGCACCTACAATGAGCAGTTCTTC. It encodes CASSLGGVRTYNEQFF.